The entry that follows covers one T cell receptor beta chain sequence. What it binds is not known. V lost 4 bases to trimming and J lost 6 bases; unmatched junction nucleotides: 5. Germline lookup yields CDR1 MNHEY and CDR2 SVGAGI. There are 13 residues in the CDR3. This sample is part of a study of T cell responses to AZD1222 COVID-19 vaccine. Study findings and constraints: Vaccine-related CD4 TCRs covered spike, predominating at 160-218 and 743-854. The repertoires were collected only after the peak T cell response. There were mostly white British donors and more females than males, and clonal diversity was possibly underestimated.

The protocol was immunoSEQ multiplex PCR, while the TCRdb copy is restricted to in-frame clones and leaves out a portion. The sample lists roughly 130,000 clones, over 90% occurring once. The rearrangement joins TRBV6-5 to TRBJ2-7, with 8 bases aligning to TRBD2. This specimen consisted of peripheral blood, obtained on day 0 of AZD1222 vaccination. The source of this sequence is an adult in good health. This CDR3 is CASSSGTSGEQYF. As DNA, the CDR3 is TGTGCCAGCAGTTCAGGGACTAGTGGCGAGCAGTACTTC.